This T cell receptor (beta chain) was sequenced during a study of blood T cell repertoires in COVID-19. This table comes from immunoSEQ multiplex PCR, and its TCRdb copy is limited to in-frame clones, with some not included. This sample carries roughly 150,000 clones, just under 85% of them seen once, and the ten largest clones take 6.2%. V dropped 3 bases and J dropped 9; count of bases not matched to a gene: 7. Germline CDR1 and CDR2: MNHEY and SMNVEV (reference sequence). CDR3 length: 15 residues. Sequencing was done on a sample of PBMCs or T cells enriched from blood (not recorded which). V and J are TRBV27 and TRBJ2-1; TRBD2 aligns across 11 bases. The TCR comes from a woman between 40 and 50 years old who had recovered from COVID-19. The CDR3 here is CASSFSGREGSEQFF. Written as DNA, the CDR3 is TGTGCCAGCAGTTTTAGCGGGAGGGAGGGCAGTGAGCAGTTCTTC.